What follows describes a single T cell receptor beta chain. Antigen: not known. V lost 8 bases and J 3 bases, leaving 13 bases between the germline ends. Germline V CDR1 and CDR2: LNHDA, SQIVND (reference sequence). CDR3 size: 13 residues. The sample comes from a study of OX40 agonist ivuxolimab in advanced cancers. Study results and caveats: Expanded clones were, on average, more numerous in CD8+ T cells than in CD4+. The investigators did not determine what antigen specificity the expanded peripheral T cells had. Part of the nonresponder group also had normalized T-cell clonal expansion that was low.

Data came from immunoSEQ multiplex PCR; TCRdb stores just in-frame clones and leaves some out. Altogether 99,000 or so clones are present, 84% being singletons, with the ten largest covering 4.5% to 5.5%. Specimen: CD4+ or CD8+ T cells sorted from blood, collected in a trial of the OX40 agonist ivuxolimab. The source is an adult with an advanced solid tumor such as melanoma, head and neck, liver or kidney cancer. This chain uses TRBV19 with TRBJ1-2, with D possibly matching TRBD1 (6 bases). In DNA form, the CDR3 reads TGTGCCAGTCTTGGACAGCCCTACTATGGCTACACCTTC. Amino acid sequence: CASLGQPYYGYTF.